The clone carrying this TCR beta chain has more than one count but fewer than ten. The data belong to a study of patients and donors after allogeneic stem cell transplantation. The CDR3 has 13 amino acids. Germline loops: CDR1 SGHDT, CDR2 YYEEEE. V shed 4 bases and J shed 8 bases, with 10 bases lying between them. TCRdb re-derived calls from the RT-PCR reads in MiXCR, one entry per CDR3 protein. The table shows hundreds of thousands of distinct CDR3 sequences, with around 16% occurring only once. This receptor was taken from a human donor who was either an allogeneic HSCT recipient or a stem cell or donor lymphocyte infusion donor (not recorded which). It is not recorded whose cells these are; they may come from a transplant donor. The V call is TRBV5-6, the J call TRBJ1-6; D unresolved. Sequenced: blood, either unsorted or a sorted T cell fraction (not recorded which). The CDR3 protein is CASSRLIDSPLHF. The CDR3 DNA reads TGTGCCAGCAGCCGCCTGATCGATTCACCCCTCCACTTT.